Following are 31 T cell receptor beta chains from one sample sequenced in a study of OX40 agonist ivuxolimab in advanced cancers. Repertoires were generated with immunoSEQ multiplex PCR, while TCRdb's copy carries only in-frame clones and drops some. This sample yields 25,000 to 35,000 clones, of which more than 70% are seen a single time; around a quarter belongs to the top ten. This material consisted of CD4+ or CD8+ T cells sorted from blood, taken in a trial of the OX40 agonist ivuxolimab. The origin of the receptors is an adult with an advanced solid tumor such as melanoma, head and neck, liver or kidney cancer.

This clone was detected once. The gene calls are TRBV6-1 and TRBJ2-1; 9 bases line up with TRBD1. The V gene end was trimmed by 6 bases and the J gene end by 6 bases; junction bases not matched to a gene: 6. The germline V gene encodes CDR1 MNHNS and CDR2 SASEGT. The CDR3 is made up of 14 amino acids. The DNA for the CDR3 is TGTGCCAGCAGACCCGGGACAGGGATCAATGAGCAGTTCTTC. Translation gives CASRPGTGINEQFF.

The CDR3 here is CASSAYFGQGLGSLHF. The CDR3 nucleotides are TGTGCCAGTAGTGCCTATTTTGGGCAGGGACTAGGATCCCTCCACTTT. The V gene is TRBV19, the J gene TRBJ1-6, with D possibly being TRBD1 (5 bases). Germline values: CDR1 LNHDA, CDR2 SQIVND (reference sequence). The germline V and J ends were trimmed by 5 bases and 14 bases, with 25 bases remaining between them. The CDR3 sequence is 16 residues long. Full variable domain (outside the CDR3, taken from reference TRBV19 and TRBJ1-6): DGGITQSPKYLFRKEGQNVTLSCEQNLNHDAMYWYRQDPGQGLRLIYYSQIVNDFQKGDIAEGYSVSREKKESFPLTVTSAQKNPTAFYLCASSAYFGQGLGSLHFGNGTRLTVT.

This chain joins TRBV9 and TRBJ1-6, with D uncertain. The V end lost 0 bases, the J end lost 0 bases, and 7 bases lay between the germline ends. CDR1 SGDLS and CDR2 YYNGEE come from the germline V gene. There are 16 residues in the CDR3. The CDR3 sequence is CASSVEESSYNSPLHF. The CDR3, as DNA: TGTGCCAGCAGCGTAGAGGAGAGCTCCTATAATTCACCCCTCCACTTT. The full variable domain, rest sourced from reference TRBV9 and TRBJ1-6, is DSGVTQTPKHLITATGQRVTLRCSPRSGDLSVYWYQQSLDQGLQFLIQYYNGEERAKGNILERFSAQQFPDLHSELNLSSLELGDSALYFCASSVEESSYNSPLHFGNGTRLTVT.

This clone was recorded once. The chain recombines TRBV7-9 with TRBJ2-4; 10 nucleotides align to TRBD2. Germline-derived CDR1 and CDR2 are SEHNR and FQNEAQ (reference sequence). The CDR3 is made up of 16 amino acids. J lost 1 base, V lost 3 bases, and 3 bases had no gene match. The CDR3 loop is CASSFPTSGAKNIQYF. For the CDR3, the DNA is TGTGCCAGCAGCTTCCCGACTAGCGGGGCCAAAAACATTCAGTACTTC.

This clone occurred a few times. CDR3 nucleotides: TGTGCCAGTAAGACCGATGACTCAACTAATGAAAAACTGTTTTTT. It yields the protein CASKTDDSTNEKLFF. This sequence joins TRBV19 and TRBJ1-4, with D uncertain. CDR1 is LNHDA, CDR2 SQIVND, per germline (reference sequence). The CDR3 extends over 15 amino acids. Trimming stripped 7 bases from V and 0 bases from J, with 12 bases between.

This sequence joins TRBV5-8 and TRBJ2-1; TRBD1 matches at 9 bases. The V gene end was trimmed by 4 bases and the J gene end by 1 base; junction bases not matched to a gene: 3. This CDR3 spans 15 amino acids. Germline-derived CDR1 and CDR2 are SGHTS and YDEGEE. Here the CDR3 DNA reads TGTGCCAGCAGCCCCGGACAGGGGTCCTACAATGAGCAGTTCTTC. It encodes CASSPGQGSYNEQFF.

The chain recombines TRBV2 with TRBJ2-5; D possibly corresponds to TRBD1 (5 bases). The germline V gene has CDR1 SNHLY and CDR2 FYNNEI. This CDR3 is built from 12 residues. The V end was cut by 5 bases, the J end by 3 bases, with 7 bases between. The CDR3 is CASSLGEETQYF. The CDR3 DNA follows: TGTGCCAGCAGTCTAGGGGAAGAGACCCAGTACTTC.

V usage is TRBV27 and J usage is TRBJ2-1, with TRBD2 matching 8 bases. The CDR3 contains 14 residues. Germline values: CDR1 MNHEY, CDR2 SMNVEV (reference sequence). V was clipped by 4 bases and J by 6 bases; unmatched bases: 5. Here the CDR3 reads CASSSRTSSNEQFF. DNA for the CDR3: TGTGCCAGCAGTTCACGGACTAGCTCCAATGAGCAGTTCTTC.

The V gene is TRBV30, the J gene TRBJ2-2, with D possibly being TRBD1 or TRBD2 (5 bases each). Germline V lookup: CDR1 GTSNPN, CDR2 SVGIG (reference sequence). Trimming pared 0 bases from V and 3 bases from J, leaving 8 bases between. The CDR3 spans 14 residues. CDR3 coding DNA: TGTGCCTGGAGTGTCGAGGGGCACACCGGGGAGCTGTTTTTT. Its protein product is CAWSVEGHTGELFF. Filled out from reference TRBV30 and TRBJ2-2, the complete variable domain reads SQTIHQWPATLVQPVGSPLSLECTVEGTSNPNLYWYRQAAGRGLQLLFYSVGIGQISSEVPQNLSASRPQDRQFILSSKKLLLSDSGFYLCAWSVEGHTGELFFGEGSRLTVL.

CDR3 sequence (DNA): TGTGCCAGCAGCACGGGGGGCATGTACGAGCAGTACTTC. The encoded protein is CASSTGGMYEQYF. This chain links TRBV28 with TRBJ2-7; tentative D call: TRBD2 (7 bases). This CDR3 is 13 amino acids long. V lost 6 bases to trimming and J lost 4 bases, with 13 bases between them. In germline, CDR1 is MDHEN, CDR2 SYDVKM.

The V call is TRBV4-1, the J call TRBJ2-7; TRBD2 agrees at 7 bases. Germline values: CDR1 MGHRA, CDR2 YSYEKL. The CDR3 length is 16 residues. V shed 0 bases and J 2 bases; nucleotides not matched to a gene: 7. Here the CDR3 DNA reads TGCGCCAGCAGCCAAGATCGGGCTAGCGGAACCTACGAGCAGTACTTC. As protein: CASSQDRASGTYEQYF.

V usage is TRBV5-1 and J usage is TRBJ1-6; D gene ambiguous. Germline CDR1 SGHRS, CDR2 YFSETQ. V lost 0 bases and J 7 bases, leaving 5 bases between the germline ends. CDR3 length: 13 amino acids. This CDR3 reads CASSLAENSPLHF. The CDR3 DNA is TGCGCCAGCAGCTTGGCCGAGAATTCACCCCTCCACTTT. The full variable domain, in which reference TRBV5-1 and TRBJ1-6 provide the parts outside the CDR3, is KAGVTQTPRYLIKTRGQQVTLSCSPISGHRSVSWYQQTPGQGLQFLFEYFSETQRNKGNFPGRFSGRQFSNSRSEMNVSTLELGDSALYLCASSLAENSPLHFGNGTRLTVT.

This sequence joins TRBV6-5 and TRBJ1-2; D is unresolved. Germline-derived CDR1 and CDR2 are MNHEY and SVGAGI. This CDR3 comprises 14 residues. V was trimmed by 0 bases and J by 8 bases, leaving 13 bases between them. CDR3 sequence: CASSYSVPGRGYTF. The CDR3 DNA follows: TGTGCCAGCAGTTACTCCGTCCCGGGGAGGGGCTACACCTTC.

The chain has TRBV15 and TRBJ2-7; 8 positions match TRBD2. The V gene end was trimmed by 1 base and the J gene end by 1 base; junction bases not matched to a gene: 3. This CDR3 has 15 residues. Germline assignment: CDR1 LNHNV and CDR2 YYDKDF (reference sequence). CDR3 in amino acids: CATSRAGGQSYEQYF. The CDR3 DNA follows: TGTGCCACCAGCAGAGCGGGGGGGCAGTCCTACGAGCAGTACTTC. The variable domain in full, completed from reference TRBV15 and TRBJ2-7, reads DAMVIQNPRYQVTQFGKPVTLSCSQTLNHNVMYWYQQKSSQAPKLLFHYYDKDFNNEADTPDNFQSRRPNTSFCFLDIRSPGLGDTAMYLCATSRAGGQSYEQYFGPGTRLTVT.

Only a few counts were recorded for this clone. This sequence joins TRBV11-2 and TRBJ1-1; D remains unclear. This CDR3 region has 13 residues. V lost 5 bases and J 4 bases, leaving 11 bases between the germline ends. Germline lookup yields CDR1 SGHAT and CDR2 FQNNGV. CDR3: CASSAGLLTEAFF. CDR3 coding DNA: TGTGCCAGCAGCGCCGGATTACTCACTGAAGCTTTCTTT.

This clone has only a few counts. The gene calls are TRBV30 and TRBJ1-1, with no clear D. Trimming took 1 base from V and 6 from J, leaving 12 bases between them. This CDR3 has 13 residues. Per germline, CDR1 GTSNPN and CDR2 SVGIG (reference sequence). CDR3 protein: CAWSAQPRAEAFF. CDR3 nucleotides: TGTGCCTGGAGTGCCCAACCTCGGGCTGAAGCTTTCTTT. Combining the CDR3 with reference TRBV30 and TRBJ1-1 gives the whole variable domain SQTIHQWPATLVQPVGSPLSLECTVEGTSNPNLYWYRQAAGRGLQLLFYSVGIGQISSEVPQNLSASRPQDRQFILSSKKLLLSDSGFYLCAWSAQPRAEAFFGQGTRLTVV.

The chain carries TRBV6-6 and TRBJ2-2; D gene uncertain. Trimming took off 8 bases at V and 10 bases at J, with 5 bases between the two ends. The CDR3 is made up of 9 amino acids. Germline V gene data show CDR1 as MNHNY and CDR2 as SVGAGI (reference sequence). The CDR3 is CASGVELFF. The DNA for the CDR3 is TGTGCCAGCGGTGTGGAGCTGTTTTTT.

CDR3 DNA: TGTGCCAGCAGCCGACTAGCGGGGGGGCCTGAGACCCAGTACTTC. Translation: CASSRLAGGPETQYF. The V and J genes are TRBV27 and TRBJ2-5; 14 nucleotides match TRBD2. The CDR3 extends over 15 amino acids. Germline trimming cut 6 bases from V and 5 bases from J; bases unmatched to any gene: 5. The germline CDR1 and CDR2 sequences are MNHEY and SMNVEV (reference sequence).

V is TRBV6-6 and J is TRBJ2-5; perhaps D is TRBD1 or TRBD2 (5 bases each). With 6 bases removed from V and 7 bases from J, the gap between germline ends came to 24 bases. The CDR3 extends over 16 amino acids. The germline CDR1 and CDR2 sequences are MNHNY and SVGAGI (reference sequence). In DNA, the CDR3 is TGTGCCAGCAGCAGCCGGGACCCTCATGGTTTGGGGACCCAGTACTTC. This translates into CASSSRDPHGLGTQYF.

The chain has TRBV18 and TRBJ2-4; maybe TRBD1 (6 bases). The V end was cut by 1 base, the J end by 5 bases, with 12 bases between. Germline loops: CDR1 KGHSH, CDR2 LQKENI. This CDR3 has 15 residues. Here the CDR3 reads CASSPLRTAQNIQYF. As DNA, the CDR3 is TGTGCCAGCTCACCACTCCGGACAGCGCAAAACATTCAGTACTTC.

This clone has a handful of counts. The chain combines TRBV2 with TRBJ1-6; 7 nucleotides align to TRBD1. Germline assignment: CDR1 SNHLY and CDR2 FYNNEI. CDR3 length equals 14 residues. V was pared by 6 bases and J by 8 bases, with 7 bases of the junction left unmatched. The DNA of the CDR3 is TGTGCCAGCAGGACTGGGACAGTATATTCACCCCTCCACTTT. This gives the protein CASRTGTVYSPLHF.

A single count supports this clone. Here the CDR3 DNA reads TGTGCCAGCAGATCCCCGGGACAGGGGACTTATAATTCACCCCTCCACTTT. Amino acids: CASRSPGQGTYNSPLHF. The chain uses TRBV7-2 and TRBJ1-6; 10 nucleotides line up with TRBD1. CDR1 and CDR2 from the germline V gene are SGHTA and FQGNSA. CDR3 length equals 17 residues. V shed 6 bases and J 4 bases; nucleotides not matched to a gene: 9.

J is TRBJ2-5 and V is TRBV5-1; 9 positions agree with TRBD2. The CDR3 extends over 16 amino acids. The J segment lost 4 bases and the V segment lost 1 base, leaving 8 bases of the junction unmatched. Germline CDR1 reads SGHRS; CDR2 reads YFSETQ. CDR3 residues: CASSLFGGGAPETQYF. The CDR3 DNA is TGCGCCAGCAGCTTGTTTGGCGGGGGGGCCCCAGAGACCCAGTACTTC. The full variable domain, its missing parts supplied by reference TRBV5-1 and TRBJ2-5, is KAGVTQTPRYLIKTRGQQVTLSCSPISGHRSVSWYQQTPGQGLQFLFEYFSETQRNKGNFPGRFSGRQFSNSRSEMNVSTLELGDSALYLCASSLFGGGAPETQYFGPGTRLLVL.

The chain joins TRBV2 to TRBJ1-4, with D uncertain. Germline CDR1 is SNHLY and CDR2 is FYNNEI. The CDR3 contains 12 residues. Trimming stripped 8 bases from V and 8 bases from J, with 12 bases between. CDR3 sequence: CASSPVGEKLFF. The DNA of the CDR3 is TGTGCCAGCTCCCCGGTGGGCGAAAAACTGTTTTTT. The full variable domain, in which reference TRBV2 and TRBJ1-4 provide the parts outside the CDR3, is EPEVTQTPSHQVTQMGQEVILRCVPISNHLYFYWYRQILGQKVEFLVSFYNNEISEKSEIFDDQFSVERPDGSNFTLKIRSTKLEDSAMYFCASSPVGEKLFFGSGTQLSVL.

The rearrangement links TRBV4-2 to TRBJ1-3; D gene uncertain. Trimming pared 0 bases from V and 1 base from J, leaving 16 bases between. Germline-derived CDR1 and CDR2 are LGHNA and YNFKEQ. The CDR3 runs to 18 residues. CDR3 in amino acids: CASSQDLGGSGSGNTIYF. The CDR3 DNA follows: TGTGCCAGCAGCCAAGATCTCGGCGGCTCGGGGTCTGGAAACACCATATATTTT.

The chain couples TRBV6-5 to TRBJ1-4, with D tentatively TRBD1 (6 bases). The CDR3 runs to 15 residues. V was pared by 4 bases and J by 3 bases, with 12 bases between. The V gene's germline CDR1 is MNHEY and CDR2 SVGAGI. The CDR3 nucleotides read TGTGCCAGCAGTTCCTACAGGGCCGCTAATGAAAAACTGTTTTTT. Translation gives CASSSYRAANEKLFF.

The chain links TRBV7-9 to TRBJ2-1, with TRBD2 matching over 12 bases. The CDR3 covers 16 residues. V shed 3 bases, J shed 8 bases, and the junction held 8 bases outside the gene matches. Looked up from germline, CDR1 is SEHNR and CDR2 is FQNEAQ (reference sequence). Written as DNA, the CDR3 is TGTGCCAGCAGCTTGTCGGCTAGCGGGGGGGCAGATGAGCAGTTCTTC. Residues: CASSLSASGGADEQFF.

In its sample, this clone was seen a few times. V gene TRBV11-2 combines with J gene TRBJ2-7; tentative D call: TRBD1 (6 bases). Germline V gene lookup returns CDR1 SGHAT and CDR2 FQNNGV. Trimming removed 5 bases from V and 4 bases from J, with 15 bases in between. This CDR3 has 14 amino acids. The CDR3 DNA follows: TGTGCCAGCAGCGCCCCGAACAGGGTTTACGAGCAGTACTTC. Protein sequence: CASSAPNRVYEQYF.

The J gene is TRBJ2-1, the V gene TRBV6-4; 8 nucleotides align to TRBD1. In germline, CDR1 is MRHNA, CDR2 SNTAGT. V lost 6 bases to trimming and J lost 4 bases; unmatched junction nucleotides: 14. CDR3 length: 17 residues. CDR3 DNA sequence: TGTGCCAGCAGCGGGCCCCAACGGGACAGGCCGTACAATGAGCAGTTCTTC. As protein: CASSGPQRDRPYNEQFF.

The chain employs TRBV7-9 and TRBJ2-3; D is possibly TRBD1 (5 bases). In germline, CDR1 is SEHNR, CDR2 FQNEAQ (reference sequence). This CDR3 has 15 residues. V shed 0 bases and J shed 1 base, with 8 bases lying between them. For the CDR3, the DNA is TGTGCCAGCAGCTTAGCGGACATAGGCACAGATACGCAGTATTTT. Residues: CASSLADIGTDTQYF.

The chain links TRBV5-1 to TRBJ2-3; 7 bases agree with TRBD1. The V gene end was trimmed by 4 bases and the J gene end by 5 bases; junction bases not matched to a gene: 10. The germline gives CDR1 SGHRS, CDR2 YFSETQ. The CDR3 spans 15 residues. Here the CDR3 reads CASSLPPGGGDTQYF. The CDR3 region has the DNA TGCGCCAGCAGCCTACCGCCAGGGGGTGGAGATACGCAGTATTTT. Based on the CDR3 plus reference TRBV5-1 and TRBJ2-3, the full variable domain is KAGVTQTPRYLIKTRGQQVTLSCSPISGHRSVSWYQQTPGQGLQFLFEYFSETQRNKGNFPGRFSGRQFSNSRSEMNVSTLELGDSALYLCASSLPPGGGDTQYFGPGTRLTVL.